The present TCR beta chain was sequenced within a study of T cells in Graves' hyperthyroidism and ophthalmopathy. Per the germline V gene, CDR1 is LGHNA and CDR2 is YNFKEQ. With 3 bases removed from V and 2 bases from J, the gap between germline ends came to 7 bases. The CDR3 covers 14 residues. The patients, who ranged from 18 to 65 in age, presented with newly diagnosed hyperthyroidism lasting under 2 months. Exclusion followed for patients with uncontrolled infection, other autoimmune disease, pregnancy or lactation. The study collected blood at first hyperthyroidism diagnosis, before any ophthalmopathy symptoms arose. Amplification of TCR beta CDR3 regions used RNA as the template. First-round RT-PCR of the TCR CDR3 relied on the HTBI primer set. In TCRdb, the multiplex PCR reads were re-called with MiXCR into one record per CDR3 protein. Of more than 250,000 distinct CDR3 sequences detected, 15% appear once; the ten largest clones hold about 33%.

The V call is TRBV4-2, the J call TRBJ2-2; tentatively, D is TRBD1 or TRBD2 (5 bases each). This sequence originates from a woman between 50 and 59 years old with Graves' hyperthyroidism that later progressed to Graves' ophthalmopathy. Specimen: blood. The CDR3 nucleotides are TGTGCCAGCAGCCACCGGGACAACACCGGGGAGCTGTTTTTT. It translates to CASSHRDNTGELFF.